Listed here are 30 T cell receptor beta chains from one sample, sequenced in a study of T-cell reconstitution after alpha-beta-depleted transplantation in children. Preparation of the TCRbeta library used unique molecular identifiers. Using its own MiXCR run on the PCR reads, TCRdb lists one record per CDR3 protein. The sample yields roughly 610,000 distinct CDR3 sequences, roughly a tenth seen once. The sample here was PBMCs from the stem cell graft donor, taken from the stem cell graft. The receptors come from a human donor who donated a stem cell graft to a child with acute myeloid leukemia.

J is TRBJ2-3 and V is TRBV20-1, with 12 bases matching TRBD2. CDR1 and CDR2 from the germline V gene are DFQATT and SNEGSKA (reference sequence). With V trimmed by 2 bases and J by 7 bases, 7 bases remained unmatched. CDR3 length: 15 amino acids. The CDR3 sequence: CSARLLAGGLNTQYF. As DNA, the CDR3 is TGCAGTGCTAGACTACTAGCGGGAGGCCTAAATACGCAGTATTTT.

The chain recombines TRBV19 with TRBJ2-2; D unclear. The V end lost 0 bases, the J end lost 4 bases, and 3 bases lay between the germline ends. Germline CDR1 LNHDA, CDR2 SQIVND (reference sequence). The CDR3 extends over 13 amino acids. The CDR3 reads CASSIDFTGELFF. The CDR3 DNA is TGTGCCAGTAGTATAGATTTCACCGGGGAGCTGTTTTTT. Variable domain in full (rest from reference TRBV19 and TRBJ2-2): DGGITQSPKYLFRKEGQNVTLSCEQNLNHDAMYWYRQDPGQGLRLIYYSQIVNDFQKGDIAEGYSVSREKKESFPLTVTSAQKNPTAFYLCASSIDFTGELFFGEGSRLTVL.

With regard to this clonotype: A junction end diverges from the germline sequence, so it may reflect a read error. The CDR3 DNA sequence: TGTGCCAGCAGTTCGGACAGATTGACGATCTTC. It yields the protein CASSSDRLTIF. The chain couples TRBV12-3 or TRBV12-4 to TRBJ2-1; D possibly corresponds to TRBD1 (6 bases). The CDR3 is made up of 11 amino acids.

V and J are TRBV5-1 and TRBJ2-5; 12 nucleotides align to TRBD2. Germline V gene lookup returns CDR1 SGHRS and CDR2 YFSETQ. J lost 3 bases, V lost 0 bases, and 12 bases had no gene match. The CDR3 loop spans 19 amino acids. CDR3 sequence reads: CASSLALLLTSGSKETQYF. CDR3 nucleotides: TGCGCCAGCAGCTTGGCCCTTCTCTTGACTAGCGGGAGTAAAGAGACCCAGTACTTC. The full variable domain, with the rest looked up from reference TRBV5-1 and TRBJ2-5, is KAGVTQTPRYLIKTRGQQVTLSCSPISGHRSVSWYQQTPGQGLQFLFEYFSETQRNKGNFPGRFSGRQFSNSRSEMNVSTLELGDSALYLCASSLALLLTSGSKETQYFGPGTRLLVL.

This clonotype has a handful of counts. V is TRBV6-1 and J is TRBJ1-2; D possibly corresponds to TRBD1 (5 bases). V lost 5 bases and J lost 2, with 12 bases in between. The V gene's germline CDR1 is MNHNS and CDR2 SASEGT. The CDR3 consists of 14 residues. CDR3 nucleotide sequence: TGTGCCAGCAGTATTACCGGGACCAACTATGGCTACACCTTC. Protein product: CASSITGTNYGYTF.

In this sample, this clonotype turned up many times. V gene TRBV12-3 or TRBV12-4 combines with J gene TRBJ2-3, with D unclear. Trimming pared 6 bases from V and 5 bases from J, leaving 6 bases between. The CDR3 loop spans 11 amino acids. The CDR3 sequence: CASSSVDTQYF. CDR3 sequence (DNA): TGTGCCAGCAGCTCCGTAGATACGCAGTATTTT.

The sample holds many counts of this clonotype. The chain couples TRBV5-5 to TRBJ2-2; tentative D call: TRBD1 (5 bases). Germline CDR1 SGHKS, CDR2 YYEKEE (reference sequence). Trimming took 3 bases from V and 6 from J, leaving 9 bases between them. The CDR3 totals 13 residues. CDR3 in DNA: TGTGCCAGCAGCTATGTGACAGCCGGGGAGCTGTTTTTT. Its protein is CASSYVTAGELFF.

This clonotype has a handful of counts. The rearrangement joins TRBV14 to TRBJ2-5, with TRBD1 as a possible D gene (6 bases). CDR3 length equals 14 residues. Trimming removed 1 base from V and 5 bases from J, with 11 bases in between. Germline CDR1 reads SGHDN; CDR2 reads FVKESK. CDR3 in DNA: TGTGCCAGCAGCCAAGGGGGGCCGGTCGAGACCCAGTACTTC. Residues: CASSQGGPVETQYF.

The chain couples TRBV11-2 to TRBJ2-7, with 13 nucleotides matching TRBD2. There are 15 residues in the CDR3. Trimming took 8 bases from V and 1 from J; bases not matched to a gene: 5. Germline V lookup: CDR1 SGHAT, CDR2 FQNNGV. The CDR3 nucleotides are TGTGCCAGCGACCGGGGACTAGCGGGGTCCTACGAGCAGTACTTC. This codes for CASDRGLAGSYEQYF.

This clonotype was seen more than once but under ten times. The chain recombines TRBV7-2 with TRBJ2-7, with D tentatively TRBD2 (6 bases). This CDR3 spans 15 amino acids. Trimming left V 0 bases short and J 3 bases short, with 12 bases between. Germline V gene lookup returns CDR1 SGHTA and CDR2 FQGNSA. CDR3 bases: TGTGCCAGCAGCTTAGCCTCGGGACTCATCTACGAGCAGTACTTC. This encodes CASSLASGLIYEQYF. Supplemented by reference TRBV7-2 and TRBJ2-7, the full variable domain reads GAGVSQSPSNKVTEKGKDVELRCDPISGHTALYWYRQSLGQGLEFLIYFQGNSAPDKSGLPSDRFSAERTGGSVSTLTIQRTQQEDSAVYLCASSLASGLIYEQYFGPGTRLTVT.

This chain uses TRBV5-1 with TRBJ2-7, with 8 bases fitting TRBD2. V trimming: 6 bases; J trimming: 6 bases; junction bases outside the gene matches: 11. This CDR3 comprises 14 residues. From germline, CDR1 is SGHRS and CDR2 YFSETQ. CDR3 sequence: CASNPAGVLGEQYF. The CDR3 DNA follows: TGCGCCAGCAACCCAGCGGGAGTGCTCGGCGAGCAGTACTTC.

This chain uses TRBV20-1 with TRBJ1-1; 7 bases map to TRBD1. The CDR3 spans 16 residues. Germline V gene sequence: CDR1 DFQATT, CDR2 SNEGSKA (reference sequence). Losses at the gene ends were 0 bases for V and 4 bases for J; bases not matched to a gene: 11. The CDR3 reads CSARDLRGAALTEAFF. The DNA for the CDR3 is TGCAGTGCTAGAGATCTCAGGGGGGCTGCTCTCACTGAAGCTTTCTTT.

There are a few counts of this clonotype. The chain is built from TRBV29-1 and TRBJ1-2, with D perhaps TRBD1 (5 bases). V shed 4 bases and J shed 13 bases, with 16 bases lying between them. Per germline, CDR1 SQVTM and CDR2 ANQGSEA. The CDR3 loop spans 11 amino acids. The CDR3 reads CSVGAGPQPTF. The CDR3 DNA follows: TGCAGCGTTGGAGCGGGACCCCAGCCCACCTTC.

This chain links TRBV4-2 with TRBJ2-3, with 8 bases identical to TRBD2. This CDR3 is 16 amino acids long. Germline CDR1 and CDR2: LGHNA and YNFKEQ. The ends lost 1 base at V and 4 bases at J; junction bases unmatched: 7. The CDR3 region has the DNA TGTGCCAGCAGCCAAGCTCCCGGGAGGGGTGCAGATACGCAGTATTTT. This encodes CASSQAPGRGADTQYF.

This clonotype was seen at least ten times. V gene TRBV18 combines with J gene TRBJ1-5, with 10 nucleotides matching TRBD1. This CDR3 spans 14 amino acids. V trimming: 8 bases; J trimming: 5 bases; junction bases outside the gene matches: 6. Germline V gene lookup returns CDR1 KGHSH and CDR2 LQKENI. The CDR3 DNA follows: TGTGCCAGCAGCCCGGACAGGGGGGATCAGCCCCAGCATTTT. It specifies CASSPDRGDQPQHF.

This clonotype was detected ten times or more. The V call is TRBV7-2, the J call TRBJ2-1; 11 nucleotides align to TRBD2. The CDR3 is made up of 15 amino acids. The trim removed 1 base at V and 6 bases at J, leaving 2 bases unmatched. CDR1 SGHTA and CDR2 FQGNSA come from the germline V gene. CDR3 in amino acids: CASSLVAGGANEQFF. CDR3 sequence (DNA): TGTGCCAGCAGCTTAGTAGCGGGAGGGGCCAATGAGCAGTTCTTC. The complete variable domain, with remaining parts taken from reference TRBV7-2 and TRBJ2-1, reads GAGVSQSPSNKVTEKGKDVELRCDPISGHTALYWYRQSLGQGLEFLIYFQGNSAPDKSGLPSDRFSAERTGGSVSTLTIQRTQQEDSAVYLCASSLVAGGANEQFFGPGTRLTVL.

This clonotype was counted between two and nine times. In nucleotides, the CDR3 is TGTGCCAGCAGCCAAGATCGTGGCGGGAGAGGTGGAACAGATACGCAGTATTTT. Translated, it gives CASSQDRGGRGGTDTQYF. V and J are TRBV14 and TRBJ2-3, with 7 bases lining up with TRBD2. Germline CDR1 is SGHDN and CDR2 is FVKESK. The CDR3 covers 18 residues. Trimming at V came to 0 bases and at J to 3 bases, leaving 12 bases not matched to a gene.

The rearrangement links TRBV9 to TRBJ2-7; D uncertain. Trimming removed 0 bases from V and 3 bases from J, with 13 bases in between. This CDR3 has 15 amino acids. In germline, CDR1 is SGDLS, CDR2 YYNGEE. CDR3 sequence: CASSVGNIFNYEQYF. Here the CDR3 DNA reads TGTGCCAGCAGCGTAGGTAATATTTTTAACTACGAGCAGTACTTC.

The chain recombines TRBV4-3 with TRBJ2-7; the D gene could be TRBD1 or TRBD2 (6 bases each). V lost 6 bases, J lost 5 bases, and 23 bases lay in between. The CDR3 is 16 residues long. From germline, CDR1 is LGHNA and CDR2 YSLEER. The CDR3 bases are TGCGCCAGCAGTCACAAGAGATGGGGGGCGCCCCACGAGCAGTACTTC. Protein sequence: CASSHKRWGAPHEQYF.

In this sample, this clonotype turned up many times. The chain carries TRBV6-5 and TRBJ2-7; 7 bases fit TRBD2. The germline gives CDR1 MNHEY, CDR2 SVGAGI. The trim removed 7 bases at V and 2 bases at J, leaving 8 bases unmatched. CDR3 length: 14 amino acids. This CDR3 reads CASTRLAAPYEQYF. CDR3 DNA: TGTGCCAGCACTCGACTAGCAGCCCCCTACGAGCAGTACTTC.

This clonotype was counted a few times. The chain uses TRBV20-1 and TRBJ2-2; D not certain. Germline assignment: CDR1 DFQATT and CDR2 SNEGSKA (reference sequence). This CDR3 spans 14 amino acids. Between the trimmed V and J ends, which lost 0 bases and 7 bases, there was a span of 12 bases. CDR3 nucleotide sequence: TGCAGTGCTAGAGATCCGAGAAGCCGCGGGGAGCTGTTTTTT. Protein sequence: CSARDPRSRGELFF.

In this sample, this clonotype turned up a few times. CDR3 sequence: CASSLALGAGSPLHF. CDR3 nucleotide sequence: TGTGCCAGCAGCTTAGCGTTGGGGGCAGGGTCACCCCTCCACTTT. The chain employs TRBV7-2 and TRBJ1-6; maybe TRBD1 (6 bases). Trimming pared 0 bases from V and 10 bases from J, leaving 13 bases between. CDR1 SGHTA and CDR2 FQGNSA come from the germline V gene. The CDR3 is 15 residues long.

The chain employs TRBV30 and TRBJ2-7, with TRBD1 identical over 7 bases. Germline loops: CDR1 GTSNPN, CDR2 SVGIG (reference sequence). The CDR3 loop spans 13 amino acids. J gave up 4 bases and V 5 bases, and 8 bases lay outside the gene matches. CDR3 sequence (DNA): TGTGCCTGGGGACAGGCAGGGGTGTACGAGCAGTACTTC. Its protein product is CAWGQAGVYEQYF.

The J gene is TRBJ1-5, the V gene TRBV7-2, with TRBD1 matching over 10 bases. V was pared by 5 bases and J by 7 bases, with 8 bases of the junction left unmatched. Germline V gene data show CDR1 as SGHTA and CDR2 as FQGNSA. The CDR3 runs to 15 residues. CDR3 sequence (DNA): TGTGCCAGCAGCCTCCGACAGGGGGCGGGACAGCCCCAGCATTTT. Translated: CASSLRQGAGQPQHF.

V usage is TRBV7-9 and J usage is TRBJ2-5; D remains ambiguous. V lost 4 bases, J lost 5 bases, and 8 bases lay in between. The length of the CDR3 is 12 residues. In germline, CDR1 is SEHNR, CDR2 FQNEAQ (reference sequence). The CDR3 coding sequence is TGTGCCAGCAGCTCCACCTTGGAGACCCAGTACTTC. Translated, it gives CASSSTLETQYF. The full variable domain, completed using reference TRBV7-9 and TRBJ2-5, is DTGVSQNPRHKITKRGQNVTFRCDPISEHNRLYWYRQTLGQGPEFLTYFQNEAQLEKSRLLSDRFSAERPKGSFSTLEIQRTEQGDSAMYLCASSSTLETQYFGPGTRLLVL.

This clonotype was seen at least ten times. The V call is TRBV6-2 or TRBV6-3, the J call TRBJ2-5, with D possibly being TRBD2 (6 bases). The CDR3 has 13 residues. CDR1 MNHEY and CDR2 SVGEGT come from the germline V gene. The germline V and J ends were trimmed by 8 bases and 4 bases, with 14 bases remaining between them. The CDR3 loop reads CASAHFGRETQYF. The CDR3 DNA sequence: TGTGCCAGCGCCCATTTCGGGAGAGAGACCCAGTACTTC.

The chain combines TRBV7-2 with TRBJ2-7; D unclear. The V end was cut by 2 bases, the J end by 0 bases, with 11 bases between. The CDR3 is made up of 15 amino acids. Germline CDR1 and CDR2: SGHTA and FQGNSA. The CDR3 sequence is CASSLSSLSSYEQYF. The CDR3 DNA reads as TGTGCCAGCAGCTTAAGTAGCCTTAGCTCCTACGAGCAGTACTTC. The full variable domain, completed using reference TRBV7-2 and TRBJ2-7, is GAGVSQSPSNKVTEKGKDVELRCDPISGHTALYWYRQSLGQGLEFLIYFQGNSAPDKSGLPSDRFSAERTGGSVSTLTIQRTQQEDSAVYLCASSLSSLSSYEQYFGPGTRLTVT.

This clonotype was seen a handful of times. V and J are TRBV15 and TRBJ2-1, with TRBD2 identical over 11 bases. V dropped 0 bases and J dropped 10; count of bases not matched to a gene: 8. Germline V CDR1 and CDR2: LNHNV, YYDKDF (reference sequence). This CDR3 spans 16 amino acids. The CDR3 is CATSRDLLAGGHEQFF. The DNA of the CDR3 is TGTGCCACCAGCAGAGATCTCCTAGCGGGAGGCCACGAGCAGTTCTTC.

The CDR3 DNA follows: TGTGCTAGTGGTTTTGGGACCCCTGGAGATACGCAGTATTTT. Its protein product is CASGFGTPGDTQYF. The V gene is TRBV12-5, the J gene TRBJ2-3; D assignment may be TRBD1 or TRBD2 (5 bases each). CDR1 and CDR2 (germline): LGHNT, FRNRAP. The CDR3 loop spans 14 amino acids. Trimming left V 3 bases short and J 5 bases short, with 12 bases between.

This clonotype has a count of ten or more. The rearrangement uses TRBV29-1 and TRBJ2-5; D possibly matches TRBD1 or TRBD2 (5 bases each). V was pared by 6 bases and J by 2 bases, with 16 bases between. Germline values: CDR1 SQVTM, CDR2 ANQGSEA. CDR3 length: 14 amino acids. Here the CDR3 reads CSVIPGRSQETQYF. Written as DNA, the CDR3 is TGCAGCGTCATTCCGGGACGCTCACAAGAGACCCAGTACTTC.